These 5 T cell receptor beta chains originate from one sample sequenced in a study of control samples from healthy donors and cancer patients. The assay was immunoSEQ multiplex PCR, and TCRdb's table has in-frame clones only and misses some. The sample consists of 95,000 to 100,000 clones, roughly four fifths of them appearing once. Material: blood. The receptors originated from a man in his 60s in good health.

J is TRBJ2-1 and V is TRBV7-9; D might be TRBD2 (5 bases). The V end lost 11 bases, the J end lost 9 bases, and 14 bases lay between the germline ends. This CDR3 region has 11 residues. The germline V gene has CDR1 SEHNR and CDR2 FQNEAQ (reference sequence). This chain's CDR3 is CAGGSGSEQFF. DNA for the CDR3: TGTGCCGGTGGATCGGGAAGTGAGCAGTTCTTC. Full variable domain (missing parts from reference TRBV7-9 and TRBJ2-1): DTGVSQNPRHKITKRGQNVTFRCDPISEHNRLYWYRQTLGQGPEFLTYFQNEAQLEKSRLLSDRFSAERPKGSFSTLEIQRTEQGDSAMYLCAGGSGSEQFFGPGTRLTVL.

This clone was detected only a few times. The gene calls are TRBV6-1 and TRBJ1-1; D is ambiguous. CDR1 is MNHNS and CDR2 is SASEGT in the germline V gene. The CDR3 consists of 14 residues. Trimming stripped 1 base from V and 3 bases from J, with 9 bases between. This CDR3 is CASSEVVGYTEAFF. The CDR3 DNA is TGTGCCAGCAGTGAAGTTGTCGGCTACACTGAAGCTTTCTTT.

The chain joins TRBV6-5 to TRBJ1-1; TRBD1 agrees at 10 bases. The V and J ends lost 2 bases and 5 bases, in that order; junction bases with no gene match: 8. This CDR3 spans 16 amino acids. Germline lookup yields CDR1 MNHEY and CDR2 SVGAGI. The CDR3 protein is CASSYGTGVGGTEAFF. The DNA for the CDR3 is TGTGCCAGCAGTTACGGGACAGGGGTCGGTGGGACTGAAGCTTTCTTT.

This clone was found once. The CDR3 sequence: CASSAGTGDSPLHF. In nucleotides, the CDR3 is TGTGCCAGCAGTGCCGGGACAGGGGATTCACCCCTCCACTTT. V usage is TRBV2 and J usage is TRBJ1-6, with 10 positions matching TRBD1. This CDR3 contains 14 residues. V was pared by 4 bases and J by 8 bases, with 2 bases of the junction left unmatched. Germline loops: CDR1 SNHLY, CDR2 FYNNEI.

The V and J genes are TRBV7-2 and TRBJ1-4, with D possibly matching TRBD1 (6 bases). V was clipped by 7 bases and J by 7 bases, with 13 bases between them. The CDR3 is 13 amino acids. Per germline, CDR1 SGHTA and CDR2 FQGNSA. Written as DNA, the CDR3 is TGTGCCAGCACCCCAGGGGTACGTGAAAAACTGTTTTTT. Its translation is CASTPGVREKLFF.